The 10 T cell receptor beta chains listed next were all sequenced from one sample in a study of cytomegalovirus exposure and HLA in healthy donors. In the PCR, 60 Vbeta and 13 Jbeta primers were used. Clones were read by immunoSEQ multiplex PCR, and TCRdb kept only the in-frame ones, dropping some. Counted here are about 120,000 clones, over 60% occurring once; the ten biggest clones make up around 5%. The material sequenced was PBMCs. These TCRs come from a man aged 25 to 40 in good health and CMV-seropositive.

The CDR3 nucleotides are TGTGCCAGCAGCGTAGGGACAGGACTTTACACAGATACGCAGTATTTT. It yields the protein CASSVGTGLYTDTQYF. This rearrangement joins TRBV9 to TRBJ2-3, with 7 bases matching TRBD1. Germline CDR1 is SGDLS and CDR2 is YYNGEE. V gave up 0 bases and J gave up 2 bases; unmatched junction bases: 6. The CDR3 sequence is 16 residues long.

This clone appeared a few times. The chain combines TRBV30 with TRBJ1-1, with 7 positions matching TRBD1. The CDR3 has 13 amino acids. CDR1 and CDR2 (germline): GTSNPN, SVGIG (reference sequence). The trim removed 3 bases at V and 5 bases at J, leaving 6 bases unmatched. The DNA for the CDR3 is TGTGCCTGGAGGAGACAGGGTCGGACTGAAGCTTTCTTT. This codes for CAWRRQGRTEAFF. The variable domain in full, completed from reference TRBV30 and TRBJ1-1, reads SQTIHQWPATLVQPVGSPLSLECTVEGTSNPNLYWYRQAAGRGLQLLFYSVGIGQISSEVPQNLSASRPQDRQFILSSKKLLLSDSGFYLCAWRRQGRTEAFFGQGTRLTVV.

This clone was counted a few times. V and J are TRBV6-5 and TRBJ1-4; 7 nucleotides line up with TRBD1. The germline CDR1 and CDR2 sequences are MNHEY and SVGAGI. With 2 bases clipped from V and 8 bases from J, the junction kept 5 bases outside the gene matches. The CDR3 is 14 residues long. Here the CDR3 DNA reads TGTGCCAGCAGTTACAGGGGGCTACAGGAAAAACTGTTTTTT. This gives the protein CASSYRGLQEKLFF.

This chain connects TRBV4-1 to TRBJ2-7; maybe TRBD2 (6 bases). Trimming cost V 0 bases and J 4 bases, with 10 bases left between them. Germline CDR1 reads MGHRA; CDR2 reads YSYEKL. The CDR3 totals 14 residues. The CDR3 spells CASSQDRGLYEQYF. The CDR3 DNA sequence: TGCGCCAGCAGCCAAGATCGGGGGTTGTACGAGCAGTACTTC.

The chain combines TRBV7-2 with TRBJ2-3; 9 bases line up with TRBD2. Germline lookup yields CDR1 SGHTA and CDR2 FQGNSA. There are 17 residues in the CDR3. Trimming took 0 bases from V and 1 from J; bases not matched to a gene: 5. The chain's CDR3 is CASSLASGGTGTDTQYF. The CDR3 nucleotides are TGTGCCAGCAGCTTAGCGAGCGGGGGGACCGGCACAGATACGCAGTATTTT. The full variable domain, in which reference TRBV7-2 and TRBJ2-3 provide the parts outside the CDR3, is GAGVSQSPSNKVTEKGKDVELRCDPISGHTALYWYRQSLGQGLEFLIYFQGNSAPDKSGLPSDRFSAERTGGSVSTLTIQRTQQEDSAVYLCASSLASGGTGTDTQYFGPGTRLTVL.

The chain's CDR3 is CASSLGGGGNTIYF. The CDR3 DNA sequence: TGTGCCAGCAGCTTGGGAGGGGGTGGAAACACCATATATTTT. The rearrangement joins TRBV5-5 to TRBJ1-3; possible D gene TRBD1, 6 bases. CDR1 SGHKS and CDR2 YYEKEE come from the germline V gene (reference sequence). V was cut by 0 bases and J by 3 bases, with 7 bases left in between. The CDR3 runs 14 residues.

V and J are TRBV19 and TRBJ2-1, with 7 nucleotides matching TRBD1. The CDR3 extends over 15 amino acids. Germline lookup yields CDR1 LNHDA and CDR2 SQIVND (reference sequence). V lost 4 bases to trimming and J lost 6 bases; unmatched junction nucleotides: 9. The CDR3 protein is CASSSPRDSSNEQFF. Written as DNA, the CDR3 is TGTGCCAGTAGTAGCCCCCGGGACAGCAGCAATGAGCAGTTCTTC.

J is TRBJ2-7 and V is TRBV6-1; D might be TRBD1 (6 bases). The CDR3 is 15 residues long. Germline CDR1 reads MNHNS; CDR2 reads SASEGT. Trimming took 2 bases from V and 2 from J, leaving 13 bases between them. The CDR3: CASSETARGTYEQYF. CDR3 DNA: TGTGCCAGCAGTGAAACGGCGAGGGGGACCTACGAGCAGTACTTC.

The chain joins TRBV7-7 to TRBJ2-5; D is possibly TRBD1 (5 bases). The CDR3 spans 14 residues. V gave up 1 base and J gave up 2 bases, with 8 bases separating them. The germline gives CDR1 SSHAT, CDR2 FNYEAQ (reference sequence). CDR3 in amino acids: CASSLGTKQETQYF. The DNA of the CDR3 is TGTGCCAGCAGCTTAGGGACAAAGCAAGAGACCCAGTACTTC.

In this sample, this clone turned up a few times. The chain carries TRBV5-4 and TRBJ2-5; TRBD1 matches at 7 bases. The CDR3 sequence is 14 residues long. Germline loops: CDR1 SGHNT, CDR2 YYREEE (reference sequence). V lost 2 bases and J lost 5; bases outside the gene matches: 6. The CDR3 protein is CASSFKGAGETQYF. The CDR3 DNA is TGTGCCAGCAGCTTCAAGGGGGCAGGGGAGACCCAGTACTTC. Complete variable domain (other parts from reference TRBV5-4 and TRBJ2-5): ETGVTQSPTHLIKTRGQQVTLRCSSQSGHNTVSWYQQALGQGPQFIFQYYREEENGRGNFPPRFSGLQFPNYSSELNVNALELDDSALYLCASSFKGAGETQYFGPGTRLLVL.